This is a list of T cell receptor beta chains from one sample in a study of cytomegalovirus exposure and HLA in healthy donors. Here immunoSEQ multiplex PCR was the method, and the copy in TCRdb shows in-frame clones only, minus some. The sample consists of 100,000 or so clones, roughly 76% of them appearing once. The sample consisted of PBMCs. These receptors all come from a man aged 25 to 45 in good health and CMV-seropositive. Both conserved end residues are part of each CDR3. Each record gives: D gene, J gene, clone size, V gene, CDR3 DNA, CDR3 protein. A D gene is named only where the DNA matches it firmly. Rows give clone size only sometimes, using once, few, many, or a class for an expanded clone.

D: TRBD1; J: TRBJ2-3; size: -; V: TRBV4-1; DNA: TGCGCCAGCAGCCAAGAGGGACAGCCTAGCACAGATACGCAGTATTTT; CDR3: CASSQEGQPSTDTQYF
D: -; J: TRBJ2-5; size: -; V: TRBV13; DNA: TGTGCCAGCAGCTTAGGAGACTCCCTCCAAGAGACCCAGTACTTC; CDR3: CASSLGDSLQETQYF
D: -; J: TRBJ2-7; size: once; V: TRBV4-2; DNA: TGTGCCAGCAGCCAGGACCTCTCCCCCGGGAGATCGGGTGAGGAGCAGTACTTC; CDR3: CASSQDLSPGRSGEEQYF
D: -; J: TRBJ2-5; size: once; V: TRBV6-1; DNA: TGTGCCAGCAATGCGGTGGGCAGGGTCCAAGAGACCCAGTACTTC; CDR3: CASNAVGRVQETQYF
D: -; J: TRBJ2-1; size: -; V: TRBV14; DNA: TGTGCCAGCAGCCAAGCCCGCGTCTGGCAGTTCTTC; CDR3: CASSQARVWQFF
D: TRBD1; J: TRBJ2-3; size: -; V: TRBV12-5; DNA: TGTGCTAGTGGTTCACGGACAGGGGCACCCACAGATACGCAGTATTTT; CDR3: CASGSRTGAPTDTQYF
D: -; J: TRBJ2-3; size: -; V: TRBV19; DNA: TGTGCCAGTAGTATGGAGGGGCGGGATACGCAGTATTTT; CDR3: CASSMEGRDTQYF
D: TRBD2; J: TRBJ2-5; size: once; V: TRBV4-1; DNA: TGCGCCAGCAGCCAAGATTGGACTAGCGGGGGACAAGAGACCCAGTACTTC; CDR3: CASSQDWTSGGQETQYF
D: -; J: TRBJ2-7; size: once; V: TRBV7-2; DNA: TGTGCCAGCAGCATGGAGGTTGCCTACGAGCAGTACTTC; CDR3: CASSMEVAYEQYF
D: -; J: TRBJ2-2; size: -; V: TRBV19; DNA: TGTGCCAGCGACTGGGGGCCCGGGGAGCTGTTTTTT; CDR3: CASDWGPGELFF
D: -; J: TRBJ1-5; size: -; V: TRBV5-1; DNA: TGCGCCAGCAGCTTGGAAGGGAGGGGTCAGCCCCAGCATTTT; CDR3: CASSLEGRGQPQHF
D: -; J: TRBJ1-1; size: few; V: TRBV18; DNA: TGTGCCAGCTCACTCGAGATGAACACTGAAGCTTTCTTT; CDR3: CASSLEMNTEAFF
D: TRBD1; J: TRBJ1-5; size: few; V: TRBV5-5; DNA: TGTGCCAGCAGCTGGGGGACAGGGTCGGGTCAGCCCCAGCATTTT; CDR3: CASSWGTGSGQPQHF
D: -; J: TRBJ2-5; size: -; V: TRBV27; DNA: TGTGCCAGCAGCCTCGGACAGTACCAAGAGACCCAGTACTTC; CDR3: CASSLGQYQETQYF
D: TRBD1; J: TRBJ1-1; size: few; V: TRBV5-4; DNA: TGTGCCAGCAGCTCCCCCGGGACAGGGAACACTGAAGCTTTCTTT; CDR3: CASSSPGTGNTEAFF
D: TRBD1; J: TRBJ2-7; size: -; V: TRBV5-3; DNA: TGTGCCAGAAGTGATGGCCCGGGACAGGGAGGGGTATACGAGCAGTACTTC; CDR3: CARSDGPGQGGVYEQYF
D: TRBD1; J: TRBJ2-7; size: once; V: TRBV29-1; DNA: TGCAGCGGACAGGGGATCTACGAGCAGTACTTC; CDR3: CSGQGIYEQYF
D: -; J: TRBJ1-1; size: once; V: TRBV19; DNA: TGTGCCAGTAGTATAGGAAAATGGGCCAACACTGAAGCTTTCTTT; CDR3: CASSIGKWANTEAFF
D: -; J: TRBJ2-2; size: -; V: TRBV2; DNA: TGTGCCAGCGGGAGCACCGGGGAGCTGTTTTTT; CDR3: CASGSTGELFF
D: TRBD2; J: TRBJ2-5; size: -; V: TRBV4-2; DNA: TGTGCCAGTAGCCAAGATCGGCAAGCGGGGGGGCGGGAGACCCAGTACTTC; CDR3: CASSQDRQAGGRETQYF
D: -; J: TRBJ2-7; size: -; V: TRBV11-2; DNA: TGTGCCAGCAGCCCCAAGGGGGGGGCCCCTACCTACGAGCAGTACTTC; CDR3: CASSPKGGAPTYEQYF
D: -; J: TRBJ1-6; size: -; V: TRBV27; DNA: TGTGCCAGCACCCGGCGGGGGAAGAGGGATAATTCACCCCTCCACTTT; CDR3: CASTRRGKRDNSPLHF
D: -; J: TRBJ1-4; size: -; V: TRBV13; DNA: TGTGCCAGCAGCCCCTCAGGGACACCTAATGAAAAACTGTTTTTT; CDR3: CASSPSGTPNEKLFF
D: -; J: TRBJ2-3; size: -; V: TRBV2; DNA: TGTGCCAGCAGGAACACGAGACAGGCCCCCACAGATACGCAGTATTTT; CDR3: CASRNTRQAPTDTQYF
D: -; J: TRBJ1-5; size: once; V: TRBV10-3; DNA: TGTGCCATCAGTGTTTCAGGGGACCCCCATCAGCCCCAGCATTTT; CDR3: CAISVSGDPHQPQHF
D: TRBD1; J: TRBJ1-1; size: -; V: TRBV5-4; DNA: TGTGCCAGCAGCCCTGAGACAGGGGATTGGGCTTTCTTT; CDR3: CASSPETGDWAFF
D: -; J: TRBJ2-2; size: -; V: TRBV23-1; DNA: TGCGCCAGCAGTCAACACAGGGCGGACACCGGGGAGCTGTTTTTT; CDR3: CASSQHRADTGELFF
D: TRBD1; J: TRBJ1-4; size: -; V: TRBV5-1; DNA: TGCGCCAGCAGCCCAAGTCAAACAGGGGGCTGGGCTAATGAAAAACTGTTTTTT; CDR3: CASSPSQTGGWANEKLFF
D: TRBD1; J: TRBJ2-5; size: -; V: TRBV19; DNA: TGTGCCAGTAGTCCTGGACAGGCCCAAGAGACCCAGTACTTC; CDR3: CASSPGQAQETQYF
D: TRBD1; J: TRBJ1-1; size: few; V: TRBV4-2; DNA: TGTGCCAGCAGCCACTCCGACAGGGGGGGAATGAACACTGAAGCTTTCTTT; CDR3: CASSHSDRGGMNTEAFF
D: -; J: TRBJ2-3; size: once; V: TRBV10-3; DNA: TGTGCCATCAGGTGGACAGCCAGCACAGATACGCAGTATTTT; CDR3: CAIRWTASTDTQYF
D: -; J: TRBJ2-5; size: -; V: TRBV18; DNA: TGTGCCAGCTCACCAAACCAGGACCAAGAGACCCAGTACTTC; CDR3: CASSPNQDQETQYF
D: -; J: TRBJ2-7; size: once; V: TRBV6-5; DNA: TGTGCCAGCAGTGCGTCAGGGGACCTCTACGAGCAGTACTTC; CDR3: CASSASGDLYEQYF
D: TRBD1; J: TRBJ2-7; size: once; V: TRBV7-6; DNA: TGTGCCAGCAGCCAGAGGACAGGGGGCGAGCAGTACTTC; CDR3: CASSQRTGGEQYF
D: TRBD1; J: TRBJ1-1; size: -; V: TRBV5-1; DNA: TGCGCCAGCAGTCAAAAGACAGGGGCCACTGAAGCTTTCTTT; CDR3: CASSQKTGATEAFF
D: -; J: TRBJ1-2; size: once; V: TRBV6-5; DNA: TGTGCCTCGGGGGGGAACTATGGCTACACCTTC; CDR3: CASGGNYGYTF
D: -; J: TRBJ1-1; size: once; V: TRBV4-1; DNA: TGCGCCAGCAGCCAAAGGGGGGGGACTGAAGCTTTCTTT; CDR3: CASSQRGGTEAFF
D: -; J: TRBJ2-7; size: -; V: TRBV7-3; DNA: TGTGCCAGCAGCTTGGGCGGGACCTACGAGCAGTACTTC; CDR3: CASSLGGTYEQYF
D: TRBD1; J: TRBJ2-7; size: -; V: TRBV10-3; DNA: TGTGCCATCGGAACGGGACAGGGGGCAGGAGAGCAGTACTTC; CDR3: CAIGTGQGAGEQYF
D: -; J: TRBJ2-1; size: few; V: TRBV10-3; DNA: TGTGCCATCAGGACGGGAGATATAATCAGTGAGCAGTTCTTC; CDR3: CAIRTGDIISEQFF
D: -; J: TRBJ2-7; size: -; V: TRBV6-5; DNA: TGTGCCAGCAGTTCCCGGGACTCCTACGAGCAGTACTTC; CDR3: CASSSRDSYEQYF